Each of the 7 T cell receptor beta chains below was sequenced from the same sample in a study of cytomegalovirus exposure and HLA in healthy donors (dated by TCRdb to 2016 to 2017). Library generation was performed with the immunoSEQ multiplex PCR assay. A mixture of 60 forward primers for TCR Vbeta segments and 13 reverse primers for TCR Jbeta segments was used in the multiplex PCR. Held by TCRdb, this immuneACCESS table contains in-frame sequences only and omits some clones. Under half of the omission traces to an unresolved V gene where checked; the cause of the rest is unknown. For this sample there are more than 120,000 clones; 82% appear just once. Around 2.6% of the sample comes from the top ten. The material sequenced was PBMCs. All receptors derive from a male donor in good health and CMV-seronegative.

The chain is built from TRBV4-1 and TRBJ2-7; the D gene is possibly TRBD2 (6 bases). Germline CDR1 is MGHRA and CDR2 is YSYEKL. The CDR3 is 15 amino acids. Trimming took off 0 bases at V and 0 bases at J, with 9 bases between the two ends. CDR3 region: CASSQDYGSSYEQYF. CDR3 in DNA: TGCGCCAGCAGCCAAGATTACGGGAGCTCCTACGAGCAGTACTTC.

This chain joins TRBV20-1 and TRBJ2-7; the D is unclear. Trimming removed 3 bases from V and 0 bases from J, with 3 bases in between. Germline values: CDR1 DFQATT, CDR2 SNEGSKA (reference sequence). The CDR3 consists of 11 residues. The CDR3 sequence is CSASGSYEQYF. The CDR3 nucleotides are TGCAGTGCTAGCGGCTCCTACGAGCAGTACTTC.

V is TRBV5-1 and J is TRBJ2-2, with D perhaps matching TRBD2 (5 bases). Trimming took 5 bases from V and 0 from J, leaving 8 bases between them. This CDR3 has 14 amino acids. In germline, CDR1 is SGHRS, CDR2 YFSETQ. The CDR3 region has the DNA TGCGCCAGCAGGGTGGAGGCGAACACCGGGGAGCTGTTTTTT. This translates into CASRVEANTGELFF.

The chain employs TRBV29-1 and TRBJ1-2, with 11 bases that match TRBD1. The CDR3 is 15 residues long. The ends lost 1 base at V and 6 bases at J; junction bases unmatched: 7. Germline-derived CDR1 and CDR2 are SQVTM and ANQGSEA. The CDR3 nucleotides read TGCAGCGTTGAAGGTCCGGGACAGGGGGAGCATGGCTACACCTTC. Translating it yields CSVEGPGQGEHGYTF.

The rearrangement uses TRBV27 and TRBJ2-7; tentative D call: TRBD2 (5 bases). The CDR3 is 14 amino acids. The V gene's germline CDR1 is MNHEY and CDR2 SMNVEV (reference sequence). V lost 0 bases and J lost 3, with 9 bases in between. CDR3 nucleotide sequence: TGTGCCAGCAGTTTATCGGCACTAGGCTACGAGCAGTACTTC. Translating it yields CASSLSALGYEQYF.

The chain combines TRBV6-1 with TRBJ2-1, with 7 bases fitting TRBD2. The V and J ends lost 4 bases and 5 bases, in that order; junction bases with no gene match: 11. CDR1 MNHNS and CDR2 SASEGT come from the germline V gene. CDR3 length equals 16 residues. The CDR3 protein is CASSAPSGGADNEQFF. The CDR3 nucleotides read TGTGCCAGCAGTGCCCCCTCGGGAGGAGCGGACAATGAGCAGTTCTTC.

The CDR3 reads CASSTGGHEQFF. DNA of the CDR3: TGTGCCAGCTCGACAGGGGGGCATGAGCAGTTCTTC. The chain is built from TRBV21-1 and TRBJ2-1; whether TRBD1, the table's D call, matches the DNA was not checked. TRBV21-1 is assigned pseudogene status. The CDR3 covers 12 residues.